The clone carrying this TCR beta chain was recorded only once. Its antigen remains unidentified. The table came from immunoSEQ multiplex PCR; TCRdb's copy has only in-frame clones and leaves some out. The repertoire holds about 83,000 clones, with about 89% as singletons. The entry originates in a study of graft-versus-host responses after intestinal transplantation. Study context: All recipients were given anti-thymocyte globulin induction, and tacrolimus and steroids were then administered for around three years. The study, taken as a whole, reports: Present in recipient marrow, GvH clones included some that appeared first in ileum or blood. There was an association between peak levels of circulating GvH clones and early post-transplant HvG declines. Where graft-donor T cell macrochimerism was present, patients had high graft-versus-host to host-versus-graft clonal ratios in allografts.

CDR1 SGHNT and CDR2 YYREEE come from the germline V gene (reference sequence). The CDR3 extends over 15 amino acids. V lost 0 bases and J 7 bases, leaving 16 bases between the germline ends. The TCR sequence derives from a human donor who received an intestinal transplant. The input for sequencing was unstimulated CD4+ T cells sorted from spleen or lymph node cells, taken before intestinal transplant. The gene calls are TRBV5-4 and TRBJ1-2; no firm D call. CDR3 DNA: TGTGCCAGCAGCTTGGAGGCGGCGCCGCGTGGTGGCTACACCTTC. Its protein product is CASSLEAAPRGGYTF.